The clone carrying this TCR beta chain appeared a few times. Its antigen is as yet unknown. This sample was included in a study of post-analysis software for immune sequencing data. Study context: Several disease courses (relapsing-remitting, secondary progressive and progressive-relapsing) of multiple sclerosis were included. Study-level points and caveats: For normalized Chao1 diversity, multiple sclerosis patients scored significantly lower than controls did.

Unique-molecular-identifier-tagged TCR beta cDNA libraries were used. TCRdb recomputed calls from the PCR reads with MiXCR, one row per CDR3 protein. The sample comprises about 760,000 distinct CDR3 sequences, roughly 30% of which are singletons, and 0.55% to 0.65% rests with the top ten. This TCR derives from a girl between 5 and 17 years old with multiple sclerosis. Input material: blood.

The CDR3 bases are TGCAGTGCTCACACGGTGAACACTGAAGCTTTCTTT. Protein: CSAHTVNTEAFF. This chain connects TRBV20-1 to TRBJ1-1; no firm D call. V lost 5 bases and J 0 bases, leaving 7 bases between the germline ends. Germline-derived CDR1 and CDR2 are DFQATT and SNEGSKA (reference sequence). This CDR3 spans 12 amino acids.